This entry lists 14 T cell receptor beta chains sequenced from one sample in a study of blood T cell repertoires in COVID-19 (TCRdb year 2020). Library preparation employed the immunoSEQ multiplex PCR assay. TCRdb re-hosts the immuneACCESS table, in-frame sequences only. Its copies lack some clones; in the studies checked, an unresolved V gene accounts for under half of them, and the cause for the rest is not known. For this sample the table gives approximately 400,000 clones, of which just over 90% were detected only once. The ten top clones hold 0.8% to 0.9% of the sample. The specimen sequenced was PBMCs or T cells enriched from blood (not recorded which). All receptors come from a woman aged 40 to 50 who had been exposed to COVID-19.

The rearrangement uses TRBV18 and TRBJ1-2; D not certain. Germline loops: CDR1 KGHSH, CDR2 LQKENI. The ends were cut back, 2 bases at V and 4 bases at J, with 11 bases in the middle. CDR3 length: 14 amino acids. This chain's CDR3 is CASSPSRDAYGYTF. As DNA, the CDR3 is TGTGCCAGCTCACCATCGAGGGATGCCTATGGCTACACCTTC.

The chain recombines TRBV5-1 with TRBJ1-1; 7 nucleotides match TRBD1. The CDR3 runs 13 residues. The germline V gene has CDR1 SGHRS and CDR2 YFSETQ. V was clipped by 2 bases and J by 5 bases; unmatched bases: 3. The CDR3 DNA follows: TGCGCCAGCAGCTTCAGGACAGGAACTGAAGCTTTCTTT. Its protein product is CASSFRTGTEAFF.

The genes are TRBV5-1 and TRBJ2-7, with D perhaps TRBD1 (5 bases). The CDR3 totals 15 residues. V was trimmed by 0 bases and J by 5 bases, leaving 15 bases between them. In germline, CDR1 is SGHRS, CDR2 YFSETQ. The CDR3 bases are TGCGCCAGCAGCTTGGTCGGCAGGGTGACCCACGAGCAGTACTTC. Translating gives CASSLVGRVTHEQYF.

This chain links TRBV11-1 with TRBJ2-7; tentative D call: TRBD1 (6 bases). V lost 4 bases, J lost 0 bases, and 13 bases lay in between. Germline V lookup: CDR1 SGHAT, CDR2 FQDESV (reference sequence). CDR3 size: 15 residues. Written as DNA, the CDR3 is TGTGCCAGCAGCTCAAATGGGGGCATCTCCTACGAGCAGTACTTC. Its translation: CASSSNGGISYEQYF. The variable domain in full, with the rest retrieved from reference TRBV11-1 and TRBJ2-7, is EAEVAQSPRYKITEKSQAVAFWCDPISGHATLYWYRQILGQGPELLVQFQDESVVDDSQLPKDRFSAERLKGVDSTLKIQPAELGDSAMYLCASSSNGGISYEQYFGPGTRLTVT.

The chain recombines TRBV5-1 with TRBJ1-4; D possibly corresponds to TRBD1 (6 bases). Germline V lookup: CDR1 SGHRS, CDR2 YFSETQ. V dropped 2 bases and J dropped 8 bases, with 13 bases sitting between them. The CDR3 consists of 14 residues. CDR3 nucleotides: TGCGCCAGCAGCTTTTCAGGGGAGGGGGAAAAACTGTTTTTT. As protein: CASSFSGEGEKLFF.

The rearrangement uses TRBV13 and TRBJ2-1; 8 positions agree with TRBD2. Germline V gives CDR1 PRHDT, CDR2 FYEKMQ (reference sequence). The CDR3 extends over 15 amino acids. The J segment lost 7 bases and the V segment lost 0 bases, leaving 5 bases of the junction unmatched. The DNA of the CDR3 is TGTGCCAGCAGCTTAGGCCCTAGCGGGTCAAATGAGCAGTTCTTC. As protein: CASSLGPSGSNEQFF.

This clone appeared a few times. V usage is TRBV9 and J usage is TRBJ1-1, with TRBD1 matching 7 bases. V was pared by 3 bases and J by 0 bases, with 8 bases of the junction left unmatched. Germline lookup yields CDR1 SGDLS and CDR2 YYNGEE. The CDR3 runs to 16 residues. CDR3 amino acids: CASSARGGNMNTEAFF. As DNA, the CDR3 is TGTGCCAGCAGCGCAAGAGGGGGCAACATGAACACTGAAGCTTTCTTT.

This clone was seen at least ten times. This chain connects TRBV18 to TRBJ2-7, with 16 nucleotides matching TRBD2. Germline values: CDR1 KGHSH, CDR2 LQKENI. This CDR3 is built from 17 residues. V lost 0 bases to trimming and J lost 2 bases; unmatched junction nucleotides: 1. DNA of the CDR3: TGTGCCAGCTCACCACCAGGGACTAGCGGGAGGGCCTACGAGCAGTACTTC. Encoded protein: CASSPPGTSGRAYEQYF.

The CDR3 DNA follows: TGTGCCTGGAGTTTGCGGGACAGGGCGGGGACCGGGGAGCTGTTTTTT. Translating gives CAWSLRDRAGTGELFF. This sequence joins TRBV30 and TRBJ2-2; 9 positions agree with TRBD1. V shed 2 bases, J shed 5 bases, and the junction held 9 bases outside the gene matches. The CDR3 is 16 residues long. Germline-derived CDR1 and CDR2 are GTSNPN and SVGIG (reference sequence).

The gene calls are TRBV14 and TRBJ2-7; D might be TRBD2 (5 bases). The CDR3 contains 12 residues. Germline-derived CDR1 and CDR2 are SGHDN and FVKESK. V lost 3 bases and J lost 7, with 10 bases in between. CDR3 sequence: CASSQDWREQYF. The CDR3 coding sequence is TGTGCCAGCAGCCAGGATTGGAGGGAGCAGTACTTC.

V is TRBV2 and J is TRBJ1-6, with 8 bases lining up with TRBD1. This CDR3 region has 16 residues. The J segment lost 3 bases and the V segment lost 7 bases, leaving 8 bases of the junction unmatched. From germline, CDR1 is SNHLY and CDR2 FYNNEI. CDR3 nucleotides: TGTGCCAGCACAGGCCGACAGGGGTACTATAATTCACCCCTCCACTTT. Residues: CASTGRQGYYNSPLHF.

The chain links TRBV19 to TRBJ2-3, with 11 bases fitting TRBD2. CDR3 length equals 17 residues. The trim removed 6 bases at V and 1 base at J, leaving 9 bases unmatched. The germline V gene encodes CDR1 LNHDA and CDR2 SQIVND (reference sequence). The CDR3 here is CASSPGLAVFGTDTQYF. CDR3 DNA: TGTGCCAGTAGCCCGGGACTAGCGGTATTTGGCACAGATACGCAGTATTTT. Using reference TRBV19 and TRBJ2-3 for the parts outside the CDR3, the full variable domain is DGGITQSPKYLFRKEGQNVTLSCEQNLNHDAMYWYRQDPGQGLRLIYYSQIVNDFQKGDIAEGYSVSREKKESFPLTVTSAQKNPTAFYLCASSPGLAVFGTDTQYFGPGTRLTVL.

The V gene is TRBV27, the J gene TRBJ2-3; 8 positions match TRBD1. Germline CDR1 MNHEY, CDR2 SMNVEV (reference sequence). V shed 1 base, J shed 2 bases, and the junction held 5 bases outside the gene matches. The CDR3 extends over 16 amino acids. Written as DNA, the CDR3 is TGTGCCAGCAGTTTATTGGGGACAGGAACCACAGATACGCAGTATTTT. Translating gives CASSLLGTGTTDTQYF.

This sequence joins TRBV7-3 and TRBJ1-1, with D maybe TRBD1 (6 bases). The CDR3 sequence is 15 residues long. CDR1 is SGHTA, CDR2 FQGTGA, per germline. V shed 5 bases and J shed 6 bases, with 19 bases lying between them. CDR3 loop: CASSPMAGDIAEAFF. In DNA form, the CDR3 reads TGTGCCAGCAGCCCAATGGCAGGGGACATCGCTGAAGCTTTCTTT.